This T cell receptor beta chain appears in the sequencing data of a study of regulatory T cells in long-lasting Graves disease. CDR3-region Arm-PCR and iRepertoire HTBI primers produced the TCR beta libraries. Methods used by the authors: About 60 TRBV and 11 to 15 TRBJ segments were identified across samples. TCRdb reprocessed the multiplex PCR reads via MiXCR and lists one record per CDR3 protein. The V and J calls and clone size are TCRdb's, not the authors'. The sample has roughly 420,000 distinct CDR3 sequences; 16% are singletons. Sample time point: newly diagnosed GD, antithyroid drugs for less than 3 months. The TCR library was made from RNA that had been extracted from PBMCs in TRIzol. Graves' disease diagnoses used American Thyroid Association guidelines. EDTA tubes collected nine milliliters of peripheral blood. Germline V lookup: CDR1 SGHTS, CDR2 YDEGEE. Trimming removed 4 bases from V and 4 bases from J, with 17 bases in between. CDR3 length equals 15 residues.

This clonotype came up a few times. Separately, the same data were catalogued under a study of T cells in Graves' hyperthyroidism and ophthalmopathy. Per that paper: Most clonotypes expanded in thyroid above 0.001 were likewise present in blood.

The sequence derives from a woman aged 30 to 39 with Graves disease. The source material was peripheral blood mononuclear cells (PBMCs), sampled at new diagnosis, from a patient treated with antithyroid drugs. The chain carries TRBV5-8 and TRBJ1-1; possibly TRBD1 for D (6 bases). CDR3 loop: CASSKGQHPSTEAFF. As DNA, the CDR3 is TGTGCCAGCAGCAAAGGACAGCACCCCAGCACTGAAGCTTTCTTT.